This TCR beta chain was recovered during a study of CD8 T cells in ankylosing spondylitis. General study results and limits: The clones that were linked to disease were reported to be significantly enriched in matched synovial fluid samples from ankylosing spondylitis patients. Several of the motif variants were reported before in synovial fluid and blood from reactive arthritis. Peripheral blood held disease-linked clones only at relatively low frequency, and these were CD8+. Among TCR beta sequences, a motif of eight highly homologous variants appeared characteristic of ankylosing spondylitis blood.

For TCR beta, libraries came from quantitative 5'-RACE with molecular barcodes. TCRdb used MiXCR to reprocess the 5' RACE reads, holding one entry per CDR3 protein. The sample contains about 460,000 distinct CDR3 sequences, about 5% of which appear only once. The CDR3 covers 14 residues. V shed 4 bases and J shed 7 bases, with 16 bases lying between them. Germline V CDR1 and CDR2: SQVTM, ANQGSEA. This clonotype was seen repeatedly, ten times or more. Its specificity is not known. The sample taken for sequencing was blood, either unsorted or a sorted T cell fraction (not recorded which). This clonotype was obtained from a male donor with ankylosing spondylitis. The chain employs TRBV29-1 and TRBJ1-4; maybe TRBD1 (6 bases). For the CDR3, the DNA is TGCAGCGTTGCTAAATACAGGGATATTGAAAAACTGTTTTTT. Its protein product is CSVAKYRDIEKLFF.